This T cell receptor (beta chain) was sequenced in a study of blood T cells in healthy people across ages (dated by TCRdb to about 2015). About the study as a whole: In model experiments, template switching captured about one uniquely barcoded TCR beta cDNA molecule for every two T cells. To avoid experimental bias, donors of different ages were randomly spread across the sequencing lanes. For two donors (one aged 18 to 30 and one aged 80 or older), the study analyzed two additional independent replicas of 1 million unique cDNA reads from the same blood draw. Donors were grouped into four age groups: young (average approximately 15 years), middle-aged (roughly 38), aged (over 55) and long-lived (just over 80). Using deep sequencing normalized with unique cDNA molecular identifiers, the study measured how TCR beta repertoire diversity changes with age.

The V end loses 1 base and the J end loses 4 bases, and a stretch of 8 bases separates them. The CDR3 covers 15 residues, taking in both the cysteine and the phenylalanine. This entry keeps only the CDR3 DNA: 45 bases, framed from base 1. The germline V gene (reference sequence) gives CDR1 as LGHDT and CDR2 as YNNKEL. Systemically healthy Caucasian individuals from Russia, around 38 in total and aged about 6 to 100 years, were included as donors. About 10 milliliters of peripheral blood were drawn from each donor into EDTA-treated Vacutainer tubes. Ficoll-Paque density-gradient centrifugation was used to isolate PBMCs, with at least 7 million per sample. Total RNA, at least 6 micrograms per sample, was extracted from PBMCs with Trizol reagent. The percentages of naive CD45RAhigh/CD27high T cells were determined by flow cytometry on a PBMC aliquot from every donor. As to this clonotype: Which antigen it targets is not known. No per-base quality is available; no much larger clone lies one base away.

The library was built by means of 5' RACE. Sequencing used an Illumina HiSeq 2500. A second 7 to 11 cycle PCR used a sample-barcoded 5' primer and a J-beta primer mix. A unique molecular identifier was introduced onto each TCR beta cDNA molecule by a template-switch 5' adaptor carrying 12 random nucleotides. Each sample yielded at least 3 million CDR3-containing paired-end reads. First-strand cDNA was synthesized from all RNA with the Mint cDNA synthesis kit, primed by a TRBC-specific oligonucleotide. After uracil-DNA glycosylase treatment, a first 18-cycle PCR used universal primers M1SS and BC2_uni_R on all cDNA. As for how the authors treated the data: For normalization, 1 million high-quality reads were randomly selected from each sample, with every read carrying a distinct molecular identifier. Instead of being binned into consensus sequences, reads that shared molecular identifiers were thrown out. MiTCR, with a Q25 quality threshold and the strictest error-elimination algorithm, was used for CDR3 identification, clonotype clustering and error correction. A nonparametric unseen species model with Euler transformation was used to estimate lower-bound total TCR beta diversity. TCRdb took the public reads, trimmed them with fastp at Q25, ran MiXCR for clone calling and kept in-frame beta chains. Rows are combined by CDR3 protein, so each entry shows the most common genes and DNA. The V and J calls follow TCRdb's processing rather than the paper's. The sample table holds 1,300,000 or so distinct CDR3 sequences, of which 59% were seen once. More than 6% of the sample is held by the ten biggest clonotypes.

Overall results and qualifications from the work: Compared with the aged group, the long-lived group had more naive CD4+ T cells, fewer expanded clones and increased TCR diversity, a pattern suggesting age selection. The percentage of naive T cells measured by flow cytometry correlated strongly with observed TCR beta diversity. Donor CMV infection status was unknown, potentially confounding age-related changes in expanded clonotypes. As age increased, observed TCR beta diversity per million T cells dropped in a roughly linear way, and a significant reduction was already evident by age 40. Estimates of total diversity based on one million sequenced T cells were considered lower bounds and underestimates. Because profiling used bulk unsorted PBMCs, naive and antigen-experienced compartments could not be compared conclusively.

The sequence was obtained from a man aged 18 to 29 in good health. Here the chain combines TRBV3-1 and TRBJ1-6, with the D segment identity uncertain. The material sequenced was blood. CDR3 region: CASSQGAAYNSPLHF. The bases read TGTGCCAGCAGCCAAGGGGCAGCTTATAATTCACCCCTCCACTTT.